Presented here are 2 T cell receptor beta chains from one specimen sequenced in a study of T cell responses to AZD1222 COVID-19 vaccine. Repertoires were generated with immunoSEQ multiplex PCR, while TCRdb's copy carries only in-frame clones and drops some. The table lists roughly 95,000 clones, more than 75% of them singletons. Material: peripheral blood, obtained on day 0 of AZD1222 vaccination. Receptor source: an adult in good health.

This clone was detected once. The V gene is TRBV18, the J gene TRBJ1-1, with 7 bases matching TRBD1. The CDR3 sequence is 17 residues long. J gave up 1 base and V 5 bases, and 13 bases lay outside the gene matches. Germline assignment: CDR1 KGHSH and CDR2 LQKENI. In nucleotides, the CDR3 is TGTGCCAGCTCAAGGGCTCCGGGACAGCCATGGAACACTGAAGCTTTCTTT. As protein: CASSRAPGQPWNTEAFF.

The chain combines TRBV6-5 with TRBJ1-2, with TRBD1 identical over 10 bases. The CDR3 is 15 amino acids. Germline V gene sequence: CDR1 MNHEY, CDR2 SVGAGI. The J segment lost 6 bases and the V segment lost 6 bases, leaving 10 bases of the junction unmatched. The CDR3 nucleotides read TGTGCCAGCAGGACCGGGACAGGGGAATTTAATGGCTACACCTTC. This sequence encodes CASRTGTGEFNGYTF.